This TCR beta chain was profiled in a study of T cells after yellow fever vaccination. Whole-study context: Fractions of low cell number were prepared using SMART-Seq v4 Ultra Low Input.

This clonotype has at least ten counts. The V end was cut by 4 bases, the J end by 2 bases, with 16 bases between. The CDR3 length is 16 residues. Germline CDR1 and CDR2: MGHRA and YSYEKL. TCR cDNA was made by 5'RACE template switching, adding a universal primer site and UMIs. MiXCR, run by TCRdb on the 5' RACE reads, gives a single entry per CDR3 protein. The data hold about 340,000 distinct CDR3 sequences, with roughly 4.3% observed a single time. The source of this sequence is a man between 18 and 29 years old who received the YFV17D yellow fever vaccine. The input for sequencing was PBMCs, taken 5 days after the yellow fever booster vaccination. The chain carries TRBV4-1 and TRBJ2-3; D is unclear. The CDR3 protein is CASSPGMGRTTDTQYF. CDR3 coding DNA: TGCGCCAGCAGCCCAGGTATGGGTCGTACCACAGATACGCAGTATTTT.